The source of this TCR beta chain is a study of shared clonotypes between healthy human individuals. Study-wide results and limits: Researchers found naive subsets generally carried larger estimated richness than memory subsets.

A remark on this clone: Its specificity is not known.

The germline V gene encodes CDR1 MNHEY and CDR2 SMNVEV (reference sequence). This CDR3 spans 14 amino acids. Trimming removed 5 bases from V and 0 bases from J, with 10 bases in between. Libraries were prepared by immunoSEQ multiplex PCR; TCRdb keeps only in-frame clonotypes and omits some of them. The sample contains about 1.4 million clones, approximately 97% of which appear only once. The V gene is TRBV27, the J gene TRBJ1-1, with no clear D. This clonotype was obtained from a man aged 25 to 45 in good health. Sequencing was done on a sample of naive CD4+ T cells sorted from blood. Subset: CD45RA+ positively selected. In DNA, the CDR3 is TGTGCCAGCAGTCGATGGGATCTGAACACTGAAGCTTTCTTT. Translating it yields CASSRWDLNTEAFF.